This T cell receptor (beta chain) was identified in a study of regulatory T cells in long-lasting Graves disease (dated by TCRdb to about 2021). Study-wide context: Persistent Graves' disease was defined as persistently positive TSH receptor autoantibodies together with antithyroid drug treatment for over 5 years. Peripheral blood TCR sequencing and RNA sequencing compared persistent Graves' disease patients with newly diagnosed Graves' disease patients. The study was conducted in China and was registered as a clinical trial. A total of about 33 samples underwent TCR sequencing: 13 from persistent and around 20 from newly diagnosed Graves' disease patients. Antithyroid drugs had been taken for 10 to 13 years on average by persistent Graves' disease patients in the clinical cohort.

Libraries were made using multiplex PCR. Sequencing relied on an Illumina HiSeq 4000. iRepertoire HTBI primers and Arm-PCR amplification of CDR3 regions were used to construct TCR beta libraries. Before sequencing, the PCR products went through gel purification. The paper's data handling went like this. A total of under 80 TRBV and some 15 TRBJ segments were identified across samples and were used for gene usage analysis of CDR3 amino acid clonotypes. Filtered high-quality paired reads were merged into contigs using COPE and FqMerger. BLAST was used to align contigs to IMGT TRBV, TRBD and TRBJ reference genes, with CDR3 defined following IMGT. Highly expanded clones were defined as clonotypes with a frequency above 0.1%. Repertoire diversity was measured by Shannon entropy, and V-J evenness by the Gini coefficient. A clonotype was considered public if more than one individual shared it. TCRdb redid the processing of the public reads, applying fastp at Q25 and MiXCR, and retained in-frame beta chains. A single entry per CDR3 protein holds the most common genes and DNA from its merged rows. The V and J calls come from TCRdb's annotation, not from the publication. In all, the sample holds around 340,000 distinct CDR3 sequences, and around 20% of those were seen once. The ten biggest clones cover less than 30% of the sample.

This clonotype was seen repeatedly, ten times or more. It lacks a known antigen. One base away there is no much larger clone; base qualities are not given. This sample's time point label indicates: persistent/refractory GD, antithyroid drugs over 5 years with positive TRAb. For both TCR sequencing and RNA sequencing, RNA was extracted from PBMCs in TRIzol. The diagnosis of Graves' disease followed American Thyroid Association guidelines. The patients came from an endocrinology department in Xi'an, China. Each patient gave 7 to 9.5 milliliters of peripheral blood, collected in an EDTA anticoagulant tube. PBMCs were isolated by Ficoll Paque Plus density gradient separation without further T cell sorting. An Agilent 2100 Bioanalyzer and agarose gel were used to check RNA quality, while a NanoDrop 2000 measured RNA concentration. From the cysteine through the phenylalanine, the CDR3 covers 14 amino acids. Kept here is only the CDR3 DNA, which spans 42 bases and is read in frame from base 1. V is cut by 7 bases and J by 2 bases, and the space between the germline ends is 14 bases. Looking up the germline V gene yields CDR1 MNHNS and CDR2 SASEGT.

Overall study outcomes, separate from this receptor: Persistent Graves' disease patients showed lower TCR Shannon entropy and fewer highly expanded clones than newly diagnosed patients, suggesting clonal expansion. Persistent disease showed preferential use of TRBV28, TRBJ1-2 and TRBJ2-5, whereas newly diagnosed disease favored TRBV20-1 and TRBJ2-1. Patients with persistent disease shared more public clonotypes (approximately 2,500) than newly diagnosed patients did (around 930). Peripheral blood alone was examined, since thyroid tissue, which constituted the primary lesion, could not be accessed. Sequencing and analysis were restricted to the TCR beta chain. The authors acknowledged the small sample size as a limitation that may reduce accuracy.

This receptor chain uses TRBV6-1 and TRBJ1-2; the D gene identity is not certain. The source of this sequence is a female donor with Graves disease. Source: peripheral blood mononuclear cells (PBMCs), taken when the disease was refractory, from a patient treated with antithyroid drugs. The nucleotide sequence reads TGTGCCAGCACCGCCGGGAGGACCAACTATGGCTACACCTTC. It specifies CASTAGRTNYGYTF.